These 25 T cell receptor beta chains were all obtained from the same sample, sequenced in a study of molecular identifiers for immune sequencing clone quantification. TCRdb analysed the PCR reads with MiXCR anew, one entry per CDR3 protein. The sample lists some 89,000 distinct CDR3 sequences, around 24% occurring once. Sequences were obtained from naive CD8+ T cells from blood, with Jurkat cell RNA spiked in. Subset reported: FACS-sorted CD8+CD4-CCR7+CD45RA+ naive T cells. These receptors came from a human donor in good health. Some libraries in this study had Jurkat cell RNA spiked in.

This clonotype has a count of ten or more. The rearrangement uses TRBV7-9 and TRBJ2-1; a possible D gene is TRBD2 (5 bases). V lost 9 bases, J lost 8 bases, and 5 bases lay in between. Germline-derived CDR1 and CDR2 are SEHNR and FQNEAQ (reference sequence). The CDR3 length is 9 residues. CDR3: CAREDEQFF. The CDR3 DNA sequence: TGTGCCAGGGAGGATGAGCAGTTCTTC.

This clonotype was counted only a few times. The V and J genes are TRBV10-3 and TRBJ1-1; D not resolved. The V end lost 6 bases, the J end lost 0 bases, and 8 bases lay between the germline ends. CDR1 and CDR2 (germline): ENHRY, SYGVKD. This CDR3 spans 13 amino acids. CDR3 sequence (DNA): TGTGCCATCAGGGACGGCATGAACACTGAAGCTTTCTTT. It specifies CAIRDGMNTEAFF.

As concerns this clonotype: Relative to the germline gene, one junction end is altered; a read error may explain this. V gene TRBV5-5 combines with J gene TRBJ2-3; weak D call: TRBD2 (5 bases). CDR1 SGHKS and CDR2 YYEKEE come from the germline V gene (reference sequence). The CDR3 is made up of 14 amino acids. CDR3 DNA: TGTGCCAGCAGTACCGGAGGATGGGGAGATATGCAGTATTTT. Translating gives CASSTGGWGDMQYF.

This clonotype has at least ten counts. The chain links TRBV7-2 to TRBJ2-3; possibly TRBD1 for D (5 bases). Germline CDR1 is SGHTA and CDR2 is FQGNSA. V lost 2 bases to trimming and J lost 2 bases, with 11 bases between them. The CDR3 has 15 residues. CDR3 sequence reads: CASSLQGTNTDTQYF. The DNA for the CDR3 is TGTGCCAGCAGCTTACAGGGAACCAACACAGATACGCAGTATTTT.

This clonotype was observed once. This chain joins TRBV5-4 and TRBJ2-1; perhaps TRBD2 as D (5 bases). Germline V lookup: CDR1 SGHNT, CDR2 YYREEE (reference sequence). The length of the CDR3 is 15 residues. V was cut by 9 bases and J by 5 bases, with 21 bases left in between. Here the CDR3 reads CATQPFVLDDNEQFF. The CDR3 coding sequence is TGTGCCACCCAACCCTTTGTACTAGACGACAATGAGCAGTTCTTC.

This clonotype was observed many times. The rearrangement links TRBV20-1 to TRBJ1-1, with D unresolved. Trimming removed 3 bases from V and 5 bases from J, with 10 bases in between. Germline V gene data show CDR1 as DFQATT and CDR2 as SNEGSKA (reference sequence). The CDR3 sequence is 12 residues long. CDR3 in DNA: TGCAGTGCTAGGACGGGGAGAACTGAAGCTTTCTTT. Protein: CSARTGRTEAFF.

This clonotype was detected ten times or more. V and J are TRBV19 and TRBJ2-3, with 9 bases fitting TRBD2. Germline values: CDR1 LNHDA, CDR2 SQIVND (reference sequence). The CDR3 is 16 residues long. V lost 5 bases to trimming and J lost 2 bases; unmatched junction nucleotides: 8. CDR3 loop: CASSSPSGETTDTQYF. CDR3 bases: TGTGCCAGTAGTTCGCCTAGCGGGGAGACCACAGATACGCAGTATTTT.

This clonotype was found many times. The J gene is TRBJ2-3, the V gene TRBV4-3; 7 nucleotides match TRBD1. The J segment lost 2 bases and the V segment lost 1 base, leaving 3 bases of the junction unmatched. Germline V CDR1 and CDR2: LGHNA, YSLEER. The CDR3 is made up of 15 amino acids. The DNA for the CDR3 is TGCGCCAGCAGCCAAGCCACAGGGGACACAGATACGCAGTATTTT. Protein product: CASSQATGDTDTQYF.

This clonotype was found once. This chain's CDR3 is CASSLDRVNEQYF. CDR3 nucleotides: TGTGCCAGCAGCTTGGACAGGGTTAACGAGCAGTACTTC. The V gene is TRBV5-6, the J gene TRBJ2-7, with D perhaps TRBD1 (6 bases). This CDR3 spans 13 amino acids. Germline CDR1 reads SGHDT; CDR2 reads YYEEEE. With 0 bases removed from V and 5 bases from J, the gap between germline ends came to 9 bases.

The table lists this clonotype with a few counts. A much larger clone differs from this one at a single base, so this may be a read error. V and J are TRBV7-2 and TRBJ2-7, with TRBD1 matching 9 bases. The germline gives CDR1 SGHTA, CDR2 FQGNSA. Unmatched junction bases numbered 3, after V lost 1 base and J lost 2 bases. This CDR3 is built from 15 residues. As DNA, the CDR3 is TGTGCCAGCAGCTTAGACAGGGGGCCGCCCTACGAGCAGTACTTC. Encoded protein: CASSLDRGPPYEQYF.

The chain recombines TRBV7-9 with TRBJ2-5; the D gene is possibly TRBD1 (6 bases). This CDR3 is 14 amino acids long. V gave up 10 bases and J gave up 4 bases, with 19 bases separating them. The germline CDR1 and CDR2 sequences are SEHNR and FQNEAQ (reference sequence). The CDR3 region has the DNA TGTGCCACACAACAGGGCTGGAGAGGAGAGACCCAGTACTTC. It translates to CATQQGWRGETQYF.

To note about this clonotype: At one boundary the junction diverges from the germline segment, which might be a read error. The V gene is TRBV6-2 or TRBV6-3, the J gene TRBJ2-7; 8 nucleotides match TRBD2. Looked up from germline, CDR1 is MNHEY and CDR2 is SVGEGT. The CDR3 sequence is 11 residues long. This CDR3 reads CAGSGGYEQYF. The DNA for the CDR3 is TGTGCCGGCAGCGGGGGCTACGAGCAGTACTTC.

In its sample, this clonotype was seen many times. This chain connects TRBV4-1 to TRBJ2-7, with D uncertain. The V gene's germline CDR1 is MGHRA and CDR2 YSYEKL. Trimming removed 3 bases from V and 0 bases from J, with 6 bases in between. CDR3 length: 13 residues. CDR3 region: CASSHTNSYEQYF. In DNA form, the CDR3 reads TGCGCCAGCAGCCACACAAACTCCTACGAGCAGTACTTC.

This clonotype was seen at least ten times. This rearrangement joins TRBV20-1 to TRBJ2-7, with 8 bases matching TRBD2. Germline assignment: CDR1 DFQATT and CDR2 SNEGSKA (reference sequence). V shed 1 base, J shed 3 bases, and the junction held 2 bases outside the gene matches. The CDR3 totals 13 residues. CDR3 loop: CSARASGLYEQYF. CDR3 in DNA: TGCAGTGCTAGAGCTAGCGGGCTCTACGAGCAGTACTTC.

This chain joins TRBV19 and TRBJ2-3; D is unclear. With 3 bases removed from V and 5 bases from J, the gap between germline ends came to 12 bases. The CDR3 is made up of 14 amino acids. CDR1 is LNHDA and CDR2 is SQIVND in the germline V gene (reference sequence). CDR3: CASSILVTVDTQYF. Written as DNA, the CDR3 is TGTGCCAGTAGTATCCTGGTTACAGTAGATACGCAGTATTTT.

The rearrangement links TRBV27 to TRBJ2-2, with D maybe TRBD2 (6 bases). This CDR3 is built from 14 residues. From germline, CDR1 is MNHEY and CDR2 SMNVEV (reference sequence). V lost 9 bases and J lost 8, with 19 bases in between. The CDR3: CASKWEENRGELFF. DNA of the CDR3: TGTGCCAGTAAATGGGAGGAAAACCGGGGGGAGCTGTTTTTT.

This clonotype has at least ten counts. V is TRBV24-1 and J is TRBJ2-5; D uncertain. V was pared by 1 base and J by 5 bases, with 4 bases between. The CDR3 extends over 12 amino acids. Germline values: CDR1 KGHDR, CDR2 SFDVKD. The DNA for the CDR3 is TGTGCCACCAGTGATTTCTCCGAGACCCAGTACTTC. Translated: CATSDFSETQYF.

This clonotype was observed a handful of times. This chain links TRBV4-3 with TRBJ2-7; D may be TRBD2 (6 bases). V was pared by 0 bases and J by 1 base, with 13 bases between. Germline V gives CDR1 LGHNA, CDR2 YSLEER. The CDR3 sequence is 16 residues long. Here the CDR3 DNA reads TGCGCCAGCAGCCAAGATTCGGCGGGACTTTCCTACGAGCAGTACTTC. Protein: CASSQDSAGLSYEQYF.

The J gene is TRBJ2-7, the V gene TRBV30; 8 nucleotides align to TRBD2. The CDR3 extends over 13 amino acids. From germline, CDR1 is GTSNPN and CDR2 SVGIG (reference sequence). Germline trimming cut 0 bases from V and 5 bases from J; bases unmatched to any gene: 3. Here the CDR3 reads CAWSVRAGDEQYF. The CDR3 DNA sequence: TGTGCCTGGAGTGTACGAGCGGGAGACGAGCAGTACTTC.

This clonotype was seen only a few times. The chain carries TRBV11-2 and TRBJ2-2, with unresolved D. This CDR3 has 12 residues. Germline CDR1 is SGHAT and CDR2 is FQNNGV. The germline V and J ends were trimmed by 1 base and 8 bases, with 5 bases remaining between them. The CDR3 here is CASSLGPGELFF. DNA of the CDR3: TGTGCCAGCAGCTTAGGTCCAGGGGAGCTGTTTTTT.

With respect to this clonotype: A much more abundant neighbour one base away suggests this may be a read error. The chain couples TRBV12-3 or TRBV12-4 to TRBJ2-3; D is perhaps TRBD2 (6 bases). This CDR3 region has 15 residues. The CDR3 here is CTSSLGAGNTDMEYF. The CDR3 DNA follows: TGTACCAGCAGTTTAGGTGCGGGGAACACAGATATGGAGTATTTT.

The rearrangement links TRBV5-6 to TRBJ2-3; a possible D gene is TRBD1 (6 bases). This CDR3 comprises 15 residues. CDR1 is SGHDT, CDR2 YYEEEE, per germline. V was shortened by 0 bases and J by 5 bases, with 13 bases between the two germline ends. This CDR3 reads CASSLGLGAIDTQYF. CDR3 bases: TGTGCCAGCAGCTTGGGTCTGGGGGCCATAGATACGCAGTATTTT.

This clonotype was seen ten or more times. This chain links TRBV18 with TRBJ2-7; tentative D call: TRBD1 (6 bases). CDR3 length equals 14 residues. Germline values: CDR1 KGHSH, CDR2 LQKENI. With 3 bases removed from V and 0 bases from J, the gap between germline ends came to 9 bases. The CDR3 spells CASSPRGTSYEQYF. In nucleotides, the CDR3 is TGTGCCAGCTCACCGAGGGGGACCTCCTACGAGCAGTACTTC.

This clonotype was recorded many times. V usage is TRBV7-6 and J usage is TRBJ2-5, with no clear D. The CDR3 totals 16 residues. Germline V gene sequence: CDR1 SGHVS, CDR2 FNYEAQ. Trimming left V 2 bases short and J 0 bases short, with 13 bases between. Written as DNA, the CDR3 is TGTGCCAGCAGCTTAAATATCCTCGGGTACCAAGAGACCCAGTACTTC. It yields the protein CASSLNILGYQETQYF.

This clonotype was counted only a few times. Its ends do not fully match the called genes, so a read error is possible. CDR3 nucleotides: TGTGCCAGCAGACGGAAGATGGCTAGCGGGGTTTTCACAGATACGCAGTGTTTT. Protein sequence: CASRRKMASGVFTDTQCF. The V and J genes are TRBV7-6 and TRBJ2-3, with TRBD2 identical over 9 bases. In germline, CDR1 is SGHVS, CDR2 FNYEAQ. This CDR3 has 18 amino acids.